Listed here is a single T cell receptor beta chain. This clonotype was recorded many times. This clone's antigen is unknown. Per-base quality was not reported, and no clone a single base away is much larger than it. This specimen comes from a study of T cells in Graves' hyperthyroidism and ophthalmopathy (dated by TCRdb to between 2019 and 2020). Regarding the research as a whole: Peripheral blood samples were taken at initial diagnosis, before any treatment was given. The 75 to 100 discovery patients were divided at random into training and test sets in a 7:3 ratio. In more than five Graves' hyperthyroidism patients, the study also compared T-cell repertoires from thyroid tissue with T-cell repertoires from blood. After blood sampling, hyperthyroidism patients were treated with methimazole at a starting dose of 30 mg daily, and ophthalmopathy patients were treated with high-dose intravenous methylprednisolone. To identify distinguishing TCR V-J signatures, a discovery cohort of about 100 patients was used, comprising 40 to 45 with Graves' ophthalmopathy and under 60 with stable Graves' hyperthyroidism. The paper describes TCR Vbeta CDR3 sequencing of 120 to 150 peripheral blood samples, made up of approximately 40 ophthalmopathy patients, around 78 hyperthyroidism patients and 17 progressor patients. Whether ophthalmopathy could be predicted prospectively was tested in an independent validation cohort made up of under 20 hyperthyroidism patients plus 17 patients who later progressed to ophthalmopathy.

The TCR beta CDR3 regions were amplified from the RNA transcripts. The TCR CDR3 was subjected to a first round of RT-PCR using the HTBI primer set and the Qiagen OneStep RT-PCR kit. The libraries were constructed in a second round of multiplex PCR and then size-selected and purified. Paired-end sequencing of the libraries was performed with 100 bp reads on an Illumina HiSeq2000. Under the source paper's analysis protocol: Raw data were processed with SOAPnuke, discarding reads with adapters, uncalled bases, mean Phred below 15, or no exact constant-primer or identifier match. High-quality paired reads were merged with COPE v1.2.5, and unique nucleotide sequences were defined as clonotypes. MiTCR v1.1 was used to align clonotypes to the IMGT TRBV, TRBD and TRBJ reference segments. Only V-J combinations with frequency above 0.0001, covering 99% to 99.2% of repertoires, were analysed. A TCS score was defined as the ratio between F50 (clonal expansion) and ExV (chaos), using BLOSUM62-based TCRdist between CDR3 peptides within each V-J. Welch's t-statistics and random forest reduced 500 to 550 V-J features to around 14, which were used in a naive Bayes classifier (R e1071). In-frame beta chains were kept once TCRdb had trimmed the public reads at Q25 with fastp and called clones with MiXCR. Rows are unified per CDR3 protein, each entry keeping the most common DNA and genes. Here the V and J calls rest on TCRdb's processing, not on the authors' analysis. For this sample there are hundreds of thousands of distinct CDR3 sequences; 16% appear just once. Around 30% of the sample lies in the top ten.

The paper as a whole reports these results and caveats: Sample size was not statistically predetermined, and blinding of investigators to group allocation was not performed. Ophthalmopathy was separated from stable hyperthyroidism by a 13 V-J signature model, with 85% to 90% sensitivity and 81% to 82% specificity obtained in cross-validation and 80%/75% obtained in testing. In validation, progression to ophthalmopathy was predicted by the model with more than 65% sensitivity and roughly 76% specificity, a median of around 5.9 months before onset. Blood samples also contained most of the expanded thyroid clonotypes (frequency above 0.001), which suggests that blood repertoires may reflect thyroid immune responses.

Ophthalmopathy patients had moderately to severely active disease, with a Clinical Activity Score of 3 or more, a NOSPECS grade of 4 or more, and a disease duration of less than 3 months. The study excluded patients with uncontrolled infections, other autoimmune diseases, pregnancy or lactation. Clinical symptoms, serum thyroxine and TRAb, thyroid ultrasound, and orbital computed tomography formed the basis for the diagnoses. PBMCs were isolated from approximately 10 ml of fresh peripheral blood by Ficoll-Paque density gradient centrifugation. Total RNA was extracted using Trizol reagent, and RNA quality was assessed on an Agilent 2100 Bioanalyzer. CDR1 and CDR2 are read off the germline V gene as SGHAT and FQNNGV. V lost 7 bases and J lost 3 bases, and the count of bases not matched to a germline gene is 7. Including cysteine and phenylalanine, the CDR3 has 14 amino acids. CDR3 DNA only is kept here, 42 bases in frame from base 1.

The sequence came from a woman aged 18-29 years with Graves' ophthalmopathy. Rearrangement joined TRBV11-2 to TRBJ2-3; the central 7 bases match TRBD2. The sequencing input was blood. The DNA is TGTGCCAGCATGCTATCGGGAGGAACAGATACGCAGTATTTT. Its product reads: CASMLSGGTDTQYF.